This TCR beta chain was found in a study of blood T cell repertoires in COVID-19. Original processing methods: The authors estimated nucleated cell counts from reference gene primer amplification. Sequenced by immunoSEQ multiplex PCR; TCRdb stores in-frame clones only, minus some. V and J calls and clone size are those listed in that table; D and trimming were worked out from the DNA. The data show 250,000 or so clones, with under 85% seen just once and 1.9% held by the top ten. Concerning this clone itself: The junction does not match germline at one end; this may be a read error.

The germline V gene encodes CDR1 SGHNT and CDR2 YYREEE (reference sequence). This CDR3 region has 17 residues. This clonotype was sampled from a young man who had recovered from COVID-19. The sequenced sample consisted of peripheral blood. This chain uses TRBV5-4 with TRBJ2-1; unclear D gene. CDR3 in amino acids: CASSPVRQTTSSNEQFF. The CDR3 coding sequence is TGTGCCAGCAGCCCAGTCCGGCAGACGACATCCTCCAATGAGCAGTTCTTC.